Listed below are T cell receptor beta chains from one sample, sequenced in a study of T cell responses to AZD1222 COVID-19 vaccine. Here immunoSEQ multiplex PCR was the method, and the copy in TCRdb shows in-frame clones only, minus some. The sample holds some 150,000 clones; around nine tenths are singletons and the top ten take approximately 1.8%. The sample here was peripheral blood, taken on day 0 of AZD1222 vaccination. All receptors come from an adult in good health. Each CDR3 is given with its conserved first and last residue. The order of the fields is clone size, V gene, J gene, D gene, CDR3 DNA, CDR3 protein. A D gene is named only where the DNA matches it firmly. Part of the rows lack a size; the others show once, few, many or a class for expanded clones.

>NA|TRBV19|TRBJ1-4|TRBD1
TGTGCCAGTAGACAGGACAGGGCGAGTGAAAAACTGTTTTTT
CASRQDRASEKLFF
>NA|TRBV30|TRBJ1-6|NA
TGTGCCTGGAGTGGGGCCCTCTCCTATAATTCACCCCTCCACTTT
CAWSGALSYNSPLHF
>NA|TRBV6-5|TRBJ1-1|NA
TGTGCCAGCAGCACAACAGGGAACAAGAACACTGAAGCTTTCTTT
CASSTTGNKNTEAFF
>NA|TRBV6-5|TRBJ1-1|TRBD1
TGTGCCAGCAGTCCTCGGGGACAGGGTAACACTGAAGCTTTCTTT
CASSPRGQGNTEAFF
>NA|TRBV28|TRBJ1-1|TRBD1
TGTGCCAGCAGGCCTATTACAGGGGTCACTGAAGCTTTCTTT
CASRPITGVTEAFF
>NA|TRBV5-4|TRBJ2-2|NA
TGTGCCAGCAGCTTGGCAGGGCCCCCCGGGGAGCTGTTTTTT
CASSLAGPPGELFF
>NA|TRBV6-1|TRBJ2-7|TRBD2
TGTGCCAGCCAAGGACTAGACTCCTACGAGCAGTACTTC
CASQGLDSYEQYF
>NA|TRBV6-5|TRBJ1-2|NA
TGTGCCAGCAGTTTCGAGGGTTGGGACTATGGCTACACCTTC
CASSFEGWDYGYTF
>NA|TRBV9|TRBJ2-7|TRBD2
TGTGCCAGCAGCGTAAGACCCGGGACTAACTCCTACGAGCAGTACTTC
CASSVRPGTNSYEQYF
>NA|TRBV27|TRBJ2-3|TRBD1
TGTGCCAGCAGTCTTTCTTGGGACAGGATATTCACAGATACGCAGTATTTT
CASSLSWDRIFTDTQYF
>once|TRBV12-3/TRBV12-4|TRBJ1-1|NA
TGTGCCAGCAGTTATCAGGGACCGAGGGCTTTCTTT
CASSYQGPRAFF
>NA|TRBV2|TRBJ2-1|NA
TGTGCCAGCAGCTTACTAACAGGATACAATGAGCAGTTCTTC
CASSLLTGYNEQFF
>NA|TRBV6-5|TRBJ2-7|TRBD2
TGTGCCAGCAGCCTGGAAACTAGCGGATCCTACGAGCAGTACTTC
CASSLETSGSYEQYF
>once|TRBV6-2/TRBV6-3|TRBJ2-2|TRBD2
TGTGCCAGCAGCCACGGGACTAGCGGGAGTATCGGCGGGGAGCTGTTTTTT
CASSHGTSGSIGGELFF
>NA|TRBV12-3/TRBV12-4|TRBJ2-2|TRBD2
TGTGCCGGCGGGGGGACGAACACCGGGGAGCTGTTTTTT
CAGGGTNTGELFF
>NA|TRBV28|TRBJ1-1|NA
TGTGCCAGCAGTTCCCGGGGGGGGTCCAATCTCATGAACACTGAAGCTTTCTTT
CASSSRGGSNLMNTEAFF
>NA|TRBV19|TRBJ2-1|TRBD2
TGTGCCAGTAGACTAGCGGGAAACAATGAGCAGTTCTTC
CASRLAGNNEQFF
>NA|TRBV6-4|TRBJ2-7|TRBD1
TGTGCCAGCAGTGAAACAGGGGTAGGGGAGCAGTACTTC
CASSETGVGEQYF
>NA|TRBV4-1|TRBJ1-4|TRBD1
TGCGCCAGCGGTCTTTGGCACGGGACAGGAACAAATGAAAAACTGTTTTTT
CASGLWHGTGTNEKLFF
>NA|TRBV3-1/TRBV3-2|TRBJ1-1|NA
TGTGCCAGCAGCCAAGATTACAGCCTAAGTGAAGCTTTCTTT
CASSQDYSLSEAFF
>NA|TRBV12-3/TRBV12-4|TRBJ1-3|NA
TGTGCCAGCAGCCCGGGACAAGGAAACACCATATATTTT
CASSPGQGNTIYF
>once|TRBV4-2|TRBJ2-1|NA
TGTGCCAGCAGCCAAGGCCGGGGGACCTCCTACAATGAGCAGTTCTTC
CASSQGRGTSYNEQFF
>NA|TRBV19|TRBJ2-1|TRBD2
TGTGCCAGTAGTATTGGACTAGCGCTTTCCAATGAGCAGTTCTTC
CASSIGLALSNEQFF
>NA|TRBV28|TRBJ2-2|NA
TGTGCCAGCAGTCTTATGGTTCAGACGAACACCGGGGAGCTGTTTTTT
CASSLMVQTNTGELFF
>NA|TRBV12-3/TRBV12-4|TRBJ2-1|NA
TGTGCCACCTCTAGCTACAATGAGCAGTTCTTC
CATSSYNEQFF
>NA|TRBV7-9|TRBJ2-1|NA
TGTGCCAGCAGCTTAGTACTCGGTGAGCAGTTCTTC
CASSLVLGEQFF
>NA|TRBV6-1|TRBJ1-1|TRBD1
TGTGCCAGCAGTGATGGGACAGGGGGCAAGGGGTCTGAAGCTTTCTTT
CASSDGTGGKGSEAFF
>NA|TRBV6-5|TRBJ1-3|TRBD1
TGTGCCAGCAGTCGGGACAGGGGGAACGGAAACACCATATATTTT
CASSRDRGNGNTIYF
>NA|TRBV28|TRBJ1-3|NA
TGTGCCAGCAGTTTGCGACCTAGGGGAGGTGGAAACACCATATATTTT
CASSLRPRGGGNTIYF
>NA|TRBV19|TRBJ1-2|NA
TGTGCCAGTAGTGTAACAAGGGTGGGCTACACCTTC
CASSVTRVGYTF
>NA|TRBV10-2|TRBJ2-2|TRBD1
TGCGCCAGCAAAAGACAGGGGAACACCGGGGAGCTGTTTTTT
CASKRQGNTGELFF
>NA|TRBV28|TRBJ1-4|NA
TGTGCCAGCAGCCTGGGTGGGGTGGCTAATGAAAAACTGTTTTTT
CASSLGGVANEKLFF
>NA|TRBV6-6|TRBJ2-1|NA
TGTGCCAGCAGTTTGAAGGGGTCCCCAAATGAGCAGTTCTTC
CASSLKGSPNEQFF
>few|TRBV11-2|TRBJ1-1|NA
TGTGCCAGCAGCTTAGTAGGGCCGAACACTGAAGCTTTCTTT
CASSLVGPNTEAFF
>once|TRBV5-1|TRBJ2-7|TRBD2
TGCGCCAGCAGCGTGAGTGTAGCGGGAGGCGAGCAGTACTTC
CASSVSVAGGEQYF
>NA|TRBV28|TRBJ1-1|NA
TGTGCCAGCAGTTTTGAGGGTGCGGGGACAATACTTGAAGCTTTCTTT
CASSFEGAGTILEAFF
>NA|TRBV5-1|TRBJ2-2|NA
TGCGCCAGCAGCTTGGCCGCTTCCGGGGAGCTGTTTTTT
CASSLAASGELFF
>NA|TRBV28|TRBJ1-2|TRBD1
TGTGCCAGCAGTTCACCGGGGGGGAACAGGGGGCAAGGAGGCTACACCTTC
CASSSPGGNRGQGGYTF
>NA|TRBV7-9|TRBJ1-4|NA
TGTGCCAGCAGCCATAGGGGCTCAACTAATGAAAAACTGTTTTTT
CASSHRGSTNEKLFF
>NA|TRBV7-9|TRBJ2-5|TRBD2
TGTGCCAGCAGCACCAGAAGACGGGGGGAAGAGACCCAGTACTTC
CASSTRRRGEETQYF
>NA|TRBV6-5|TRBJ2-1|TRBD1
TGTGCCAGCAGTCCGACAGGGGGCAGTCACAATGAGCAGTTCTTC
CASSPTGGSHNEQFF
>once|TRBV30|TRBJ1-1|NA
TGTGCCTGGAGTGTGTGGGGGGGCACTGAAGCTTTCTTT
CAWSVWGGTEAFF
>once|TRBV3-1/TRBV3-2|TRBJ1-1|NA
TGTGCCAGCAGCCAAGCGAACACTGAAGCTTTCTTT
CASSQANTEAFF
>NA|TRBV6-5|TRBJ1-1|TRBD1
TGTGCCAGCAGGCCGACAGGGAGAACCACTGAAGCTTTCTTT
CASRPTGRTTEAFF
>NA|TRBV11-1|TRBJ1-6|TRBD1
TGTGCCAGCAGCCGGACAGGGGGCGCGATCGATTCACCCCTCCACTTT
CASSRTGGAIDSPLHF
>NA|TRBV5-1|TRBJ2-2|NA
TGCGCCAGCAGGTATCTCGAGGACACCGGGGAGCTGTTTTTT
CASRYLEDTGELFF